This TCR beta chain was documented in a study of shared clonotypes between healthy human individuals. Clones were read by immunoSEQ multiplex PCR, and TCRdb kept only the in-frame ones, dropping some. The data contain some 500,000 clones, roughly 95% of them singletons. The material sequenced was naive CD4+ T cells sorted from blood. The subset here: CD45RA+ positively selected. This TCR was sampled from a young woman in good health.

CDR3 in amino acids: CASSAVTGIEEKLFF. In DNA form, the CDR3 reads TGTGCCAGCAGTGCCGTAACAGGGATTGAAGAAAAACTGTTTTTT. The chain combines TRBV28 with TRBJ1-4; the D gene is possibly TRBD1 (6 bases). The CDR3 sequence is 15 residues long. V lost 5 bases and J 8 bases, leaving 18 bases between the germline ends. Germline values: CDR1 MDHEN, CDR2 SYDVKM.